These 26 T cell receptor beta chains came from one sample sequenced in a study of blood T cell repertoires in COVID-19. Sequencing was performed with immunoSEQ multiplex PCR; in TCRdb, only in-frame clones are kept and a portion is missing. The sample carries about 24,000 clones, about 87% recorded once. The sequencing sample was made of peripheral blood. These receptors originate from a human donor with active COVID-19. The donor label of this sample is uncertain.

The V gene is TRBV25-1, the J gene TRBJ2-5; D call uncertain. The CDR3 extends over 17 amino acids. V was pared by 1 base and J by 5 bases, with 20 bases between. Per the germline V gene, CDR1 is MGHDK and CDR2 is SYGVNS. CDR3 protein: CASSEFSTSLKSETQYF. CDR3 bases: TGTGCCAGCAGTGAATTCTCCACGTCACTGAAGAGTGAGACCCAGTACTTC.

The V gene is TRBV6-5, the J gene TRBJ2-7; 7 nucleotides match TRBD1. V lost 2 bases, J lost 5 bases, and 6 bases stayed unmatched. Germline assignment: CDR1 MNHEY and CDR2 SVGAGI. This CDR3 region has 14 residues. CDR3 protein: CASSYGQGDHEQYF. The CDR3 DNA reads as TGTGCCAGCAGTTACGGGCAGGGGGATCACGAGCAGTACTTC.

This clone was picked up a small number of times. The gene calls are TRBV5-1 and TRBJ2-2; 9 bases are shared with TRBD2. This CDR3 contains 17 residues. Germline lookup yields CDR1 SGHRS and CDR2 YFSETQ. Losses at the gene ends were 0 bases for V and 1 base for J; bases not matched to a gene: 4. The CDR3 nucleotides are TGCGCCAGCAGCTTGGACGGACTAGCGATGAACACCGGGGAGCTGTTTTTT. As protein: CASSLDGLAMNTGELFF. Variable domain in full (rest from reference TRBV5-1 and TRBJ2-2): KAGVTQTPRYLIKTRGQQVTLSCSPISGHRSVSWYQQTPGQGLQFLFEYFSETQRNKGNFPGRFSGRQFSNSRSEMNVSTLELGDSALYLCASSLDGLAMNTGELFFGEGSRLTVL.

The chain recombines TRBV12-3 or TRBV12-4 with TRBJ2-7; D not certain. Trimming pared 4 bases from V and 1 base from J, leaving 5 bases between. The CDR3 totals 12 residues. CDR3 loop: CASSSVSYEQYF. CDR3 DNA: TGTGCCAGCAGTTCCGTATCCTACGAGCAGTACTTC.

V usage is TRBV5-1 and J usage is TRBJ2-1; TRBD1 matches at 9 bases. The germline gives CDR1 SGHRS, CDR2 YFSETQ. This CDR3 spans 16 amino acids. V lost 0 bases, J lost 6 bases, and 7 bases stayed unmatched. Here the CDR3 reads CASSLGGTGKGNEQFF. DNA for the CDR3: TGCGCCAGCAGCTTGGGAGGGACAGGGAAAGGCAATGAGCAGTTCTTC.

The gene calls are TRBV29-1 and TRBJ1-1; D gene uncertain. Germline CDR1 and CDR2: SQVTM and ANQGSEA. The CDR3 has 14 residues. Trimming removed 0 bases at V and 4 bases at J, with 12 bases between. The CDR3 DNA reads TGCAGCGTTGAAGATCTTCCCGGGGTCACTGAAGCTTTCTTT. Its protein product is CSVEDLPGVTEAFF.

This sequence joins TRBV30 and TRBJ1-2; possibly TRBD1 for D (5 bases). V was cut by 4 bases and J by 4 bases, with 13 bases left in between. The CDR3 has 13 amino acids. Germline CDR1 GTSNPN, CDR2 SVGIG (reference sequence). CDR3: CAWNPTGPYGYTF. CDR3 nucleotides: TGTGCCTGGAACCCTACAGGACCCTATGGCTACACCTTC.

This chain joins TRBV21-1 and TRBJ2-3; the DNA was not compared with TRBD2, the D call given in the table. TRBV21-1 has pseudogene status. This CDR3 spans 17 amino acids. CDR3 DNA sequence: TGTGCCAGCAACCCGGGACTAGCGGGACCCTGCACAGATACGCAGTATTTT. It encodes CASNPGLAGPCTDTQYF.

A note on this clone: Other nucleotide sequences in the sample specify the same CDR3. V is TRBV9 and J is TRBJ2-2; D remains ambiguous. The germline V gene encodes CDR1 SGDLS and CDR2 YYNGEE. The CDR3 length is 15 residues. V dropped 0 bases and J dropped 2 bases, with 8 bases sitting between them. CDR3 amino acids: CASSVAGRNTGELFF. CDR3 DNA: TGTGCCAGCAGCGTAGCAGGCCGCAACACCGGGGAGCTGTTTTTT.

The chain has TRBV3-1 (or the pseudogene TRBV3-2) and TRBJ1-2, with a tentative D call TRBD1 (5 bases). The CDR3 length is 11 residues. Germline V lookup: CDR1 LGHDT, CDR2 YNNKEL (reference sequence). V lost 1 base, J lost 13 bases, and 10 bases lay in between. The CDR3 reads CASSQAQGLTF. DNA of the CDR3: TGTGCCAGCAGCCAAGCCCAGGGACTCACCTTC.

The chain joins TRBV7-9 to TRBJ2-5, with 15 bases lining up with TRBD2. The CDR3 is 17 residues long. CDR1 and CDR2 (germline): SEHNR, FQNEAQ (reference sequence). Unmatched junction bases numbered 6, after V lost 5 bases and J lost 2 bases. The CDR3 reads CASSVTGTSGGQETQYF. The CDR3, as DNA: TGTGCCAGCAGCGTAACCGGGACTAGCGGGGGGCAAGAGACCCAGTACTTC.

The V gene is TRBV7-2, the J gene TRBJ2-1; 9 bases agree with TRBD1. Germline V gives CDR1 SGHTA, CDR2 FQGNSA. J lost 15 bases, V lost 5 bases, and 17 bases had no gene match. The CDR3 has 15 residues. CDR3 residues: CASSVDRGTGPLRFF. CDR3 bases: TGTGCCAGCAGCGTAGACCGCGGGACAGGGCCTCTTCGGTTCTTC.

The genes are TRBV7-2 and TRBJ2-4; D is possibly TRBD2 (6 bases). V lost 4 bases, J lost 1 base, and 14 bases lay in between. Per germline, CDR1 SGHTA and CDR2 FQGNSA. The CDR3 extends over 16 amino acids. The CDR3 reads CASSSRGTLAKNIQYF. CDR3 DNA sequence: TGTGCCAGCAGCTCCCGGGGGACCCTTGCCAAAAACATTCAGTACTTC.

The genes are TRBV9 and TRBJ1-4; a weak D match, TRBD1 (6 bases). CDR3 size: 15 residues. Germline loops: CDR1 SGDLS, CDR2 YYNGEE. V gave up 4 bases and J gave up 6 bases, with 16 bases separating them. As DNA, the CDR3 is TGTGCCAGCAGCCTTCGGGACACGGCCTATGAAAAACTGTTTTTT. It specifies CASSLRDTAYEKLFF. The full variable domain, rest sourced from reference TRBV9 and TRBJ1-4, is DSGVTQTPKHLITATGQRVTLRCSPRSGDLSVYWYQQSLDQGLQFLIQYYNGEERAKGNILERFSAQQFPDLHSELNLSSLELGDSALYFCASSLRDTAYEKLFFGSGTQLSVL.

The chain uses TRBV11-3 and TRBJ2-1; possibly TRBD2 for D (6 bases). This CDR3 comprises 12 residues. V was pared by 4 bases and J by 7 bases, with 8 bases between. CDR1 is SGHNT, CDR2 YENEEA, per germline. CDR3 DNA: TGTGCCAGCAGCTCCGGAGGGAATGAGCAGTTCTTC. Translation gives CASSSGGNEQFF.

This clone was detected only once. The V call is TRBV6-5, the J call TRBJ2-3; possible D gene TRBD2, 5 bases. Germline loops: CDR1 MNHEY, CDR2 SVGAGI. Deletions cut 5 bases from V and 3 bases from J, with 9 bases between. This CDR3 contains 13 residues. The DNA for the CDR3 is TGTGCCAGCAGTCGACCGGGGACAGATACGCAGTATTTT. This codes for CASSRPGTDTQYF.

This sequence joins TRBV6-5 and TRBJ1-3; tentatively, D is TRBD1 (6 bases). V lost 5 bases and J 0 bases, leaving 11 bases between the germline ends. This CDR3 has 15 residues. Germline CDR1 and CDR2: MNHEY and SVGAGI. This chain's CDR3 is CASSQTGRSGNTIYF. CDR3 nucleotides: TGTGCCAGCAGTCAAACAGGGCGCTCTGGAAACACCATATATTTT.

This clone was seen only a few times. The chain employs TRBV28 and TRBJ2-7, with 11 positions matching TRBD1. Unmatched junction bases numbered 11, after V lost 6 bases and J lost 7 bases. The V gene's germline CDR1 is MDHEN and CDR2 SYDVKM. CDR3 length equals 15 residues. Here the CDR3 DNA reads TGTGCCAGCAGCCCTTTGGGGACAGGGGGGGAAGAGCAGTACTTC. Its protein is CASSPLGTGGEEQYF.

The chain combines TRBV11-3 with TRBJ1-4; 9 bases fit TRBD1. The junction had 2 bases not matched to a gene; V was cut back by 0 bases and J by 0 bases. Germline CDR1 reads SGHNT; CDR2 reads YENEEA. The CDR3 is 17 amino acids. The CDR3 DNA is TGTGCCAGCAGCTTAGACGGGACAGGGTCAACTAATGAAAAACTGTTTTTT. Its translation: CASSLDGTGSTNEKLFF.

The chain links TRBV6-2 or TRBV6-3 to TRBJ1-1, with D hard to call. Per the germline V gene, CDR1 is MNHEY and CDR2 is SVGEGT. The CDR3 length is 14 residues. Trimming left V 5 bases short and J 5 bases short, with 15 bases between. The CDR3 reads CASSLGGSVTEAFF. Written as DNA, the CDR3 is TGTGCCAGCAGTCTGGGAGGGTCGGTGACTGAAGCTTTCTTT.

The chain links TRBV3-1 (or the pseudogene TRBV3-2) to TRBJ2-3; D unresolved. V was shortened by 4 bases and J by 7 bases, with 12 bases between the two germline ends. Germline assignment: CDR1 LGHDT and CDR2 YNNKEL (reference sequence). The CDR3 loop spans 13 amino acids. CDR3 region: CASSRGPANTQYF. CDR3 DNA: TGTGCCAGCAGCCGAGGCCCCGCGAATACGCAGTATTTT.

V usage is TRBV12-3 or TRBV12-4 and J usage is TRBJ2-5; 7 positions match TRBD2. The CDR3 has 11 residues. The trim removed 6 bases at V and 10 bases at J, leaving 5 bases unmatched. CDR3 sequence reads: CASSARGDQYF. DNA for the CDR3: TGTGCCAGCAGCGCACGGGGGGACCAGTACTTC.

V gene TRBV19 combines with J gene TRBJ1-5; 9 nucleotides match TRBD1. V shed 6 bases and J 4 bases; nucleotides not matched to a gene: 13. The CDR3 is made up of 17 amino acids. The germline CDR1 and CDR2 sequences are LNHDA and SQIVND (reference sequence). The CDR3 loop reads CASSRKTGTGSNQPQHF. The CDR3 DNA follows: TGTGCCAGTAGCCGTAAAACCGGGACAGGGAGTAATCAGCCCCAGCATTTT.

This clone was seen once. V gene TRBV5-4 combines with J gene TRBJ2-1, with no clear D. In germline, CDR1 is SGHNT, CDR2 YYREEE (reference sequence). The CDR3 length is 11 residues. V was shortened by 4 bases and J by 10 bases, with 9 bases between the two germline ends. CDR3 sequence reads: CASSGLGEQFF. The CDR3 DNA follows: TGTGCCAGCAGCGGTCTAGGCGAGCAGTTCTTC.

V is TRBV7-3 and J is TRBJ2-6; unclear D gene. V gave up 5 bases and J gave up 1 base, with 6 bases separating them. Germline V lookup: CDR1 SGHTA, CDR2 FQGTGA. The CDR3 consists of 14 residues. The CDR3 sequence: CASSATSGANVLTF. DNA of the CDR3: TGTGCCAGCAGCGCGACATCTGGGGCCAACGTCCTGACTTTC.

This rearrangement joins TRBV30 to TRBJ2-2; 13 bases align to TRBD2. This CDR3 contains 17 residues. The germline CDR1 and CDR2 sequences are GTSNPN and SVGIG (reference sequence). The junction had 12 bases not matched to a gene; V was cut back by 7 bases and J by 4 bases. In DNA form, the CDR3 reads TGTGCCTTGCAACCGGGACTAGCGGGGACGATCACCGGGGAGCTGTTTTTT. As protein: CALQPGLAGTITGELFF.